This entry lists 18 T cell receptor beta chains sequenced from one sample in a study of T cell responses to AZD1222 COVID-19 vaccine. The method was immunoSEQ multiplex PCR; TCRdb's version includes in-frame clones alone and lacks a portion of them. The sample lists some 54,000 clones, more than 80% occurring once. Sequenced here: peripheral blood, sampled on day 0 of AZD1222 vaccination. Receptors were obtained from an adult in good health.

V is TRBV28 and J is TRBJ2-1; D is unresolved. V lost 3 bases, J lost 7 bases, and 10 bases lay in between. CDR1 is MDHEN and CDR2 is SYDVKM in the germline V gene. The CDR3 is 13 amino acids. The CDR3 region has the DNA TGTGCCAGCAGTTTCGTATTCCCTAATGAGCAGTTCTTC. Protein sequence: CASSFVFPNEQFF.

This clone was seen only a few times. The chain carries TRBV28 and TRBJ1-5, with 10 bases fitting TRBD1. This CDR3 has 14 residues. Germline V CDR1 and CDR2: MDHEN, SYDVKM. The V gene end was trimmed by 6 bases and the J gene end by 2 bases; junction bases not matched to a gene: 1. CDR3 amino acids: CASRTGGGNQPQHF. CDR3 DNA sequence: TGTGCCAGCAGGACAGGGGGCGGCAATCAGCCCCAGCATTTT.

The genes are TRBV6-6 and TRBJ1-2; no clear D gene. Trimming left V 2 bases short and J 2 bases short, with 12 bases between. The CDR3 has 15 residues. CDR1 MNHNY and CDR2 SVGAGI come from the germline V gene (reference sequence). CDR3 coding DNA: TGTGCCAGCAGTTACCCATCGACGGGGAACTATGGCTACACCTTC. Protein product: CASSYPSTGNYGYTF.

The chain combines TRBV9 with TRBJ2-1; 7 positions match TRBD2. The germline V gene has CDR1 SGDLS and CDR2 YYNGEE. Germline trimming cut 1 base from V and 2 bases from J; bases unmatched to any gene: 9. This CDR3 region has 17 residues. This CDR3 reads CASSVFSGMGTYNEQFF. The CDR3 DNA sequence: TGTGCCAGCAGCGTATTCAGCGGGATGGGGACCTACAATGAGCAGTTCTTC.

The V and J genes are TRBV28 and TRBJ1-6; D ambiguous. This CDR3 spans 12 amino acids. Germline lookup yields CDR1 MDHEN and CDR2 SYDVKM. V was clipped by 3 bases and J by 8 bases, with 5 bases between them. Here the CDR3 reads CASSFRYSPLHF. The CDR3 DNA is TGTGCCAGCAGTTTCCGTTATTCACCCCTCCACTTT.

The chain carries TRBV4-2 and TRBJ2-7, with a weak D call TRBD1 (6 bases). The CDR3 loop spans 15 amino acids. Germline CDR1 is LGHNA and CDR2 is YNFKEQ. V was cut by 4 bases and J by 5 bases, with 18 bases left in between. The CDR3, as DNA: TGTGCCAGCAGCCTCACTGGGGACACTCTTCACGAGCAGTACTTC. Its protein product is CASSLTGDTLHEQYF.

The chain recombines TRBV7-7 with TRBJ2-5, with TRBD1 identical over 11 bases. CDR3 length: 15 residues. Trimming removed 4 bases from V and 4 bases from J; junction bases left unmatched: 5. Looked up from germline, CDR1 is SSHAT and CDR2 is FNYEAQ (reference sequence). CDR3 sequence: CASSSSGTGGETQYF. For the CDR3, the DNA is TGTGCCAGCAGCTCTTCCGGGACAGGGGGAGAGACCCAGTACTTC.

The chain links TRBV5-1 to TRBJ1-4, with 9 bases that match TRBD1. V trimming: 7 bases; J trimming: 6 bases; junction bases outside the gene matches: 10. This CDR3 region has 15 residues. From germline, CDR1 is SGHRS and CDR2 YFSETQ. The CDR3 loop reads CASQTGGVQDEKLFF. Here the CDR3 DNA reads TGCGCCAGCCAGACAGGGGGGGTTCAGGATGAAAAACTGTTTTTT. Together with reference TRBV5-1 and TRBJ1-4, the CDR3 gives the full variable domain: KAGVTQTPRYLIKTRGQQVTLSCSPISGHRSVSWYQQTPGQGLQFLFEYFSETQRNKGNFPGRFSGRQFSNSRSEMNVSTLELGDSALYLCASQTGGVQDEKLFFGSGTQLSVL.

The gene calls are TRBV6-5 and TRBJ1-5; a weak D match, TRBD1 (5 bases). Germline CDR1 MNHEY, CDR2 SVGAGI. Trimming removed 6 bases from V and 0 bases from J, with 9 bases in between. This CDR3 region has 14 residues. CDR3 loop: CASRDTYSNQPQHF. The CDR3 region has the DNA TGTGCCAGCAGGGACACTTATAGCAATCAGCCCCAGCATTTT.

J is TRBJ1-1 and V is TRBV9; D perhaps matches TRBD1 (5 bases). This CDR3 region has 14 residues. Germline V gene data show CDR1 as SGDLS and CDR2 as YYNGEE. V was cut by 3 bases and J by 5 bases, with 14 bases left in between. The DNA of the CDR3 is TGTGCCAGCAGCGCCGGGGCTGAGAGGACTGAAGCTTTCTTT. Translating gives CASSAGAERTEAFF.

The chain is built from TRBV15 and TRBJ2-3; D is uncertain. The CDR3 spans 14 residues. Looked up from germline, CDR1 is LNHNV and CDR2 is YYDKDF (reference sequence). Trimming stripped 0 bases from V and 2 bases from J, with 6 bases between. The CDR3 loop is CATSRDPATDTQYF. In nucleotides, the CDR3 is TGTGCCACCAGCAGAGATCCTGCCACAGATACGCAGTATTTT.

V usage is TRBV27 and J usage is TRBJ2-7, with D possibly TRBD1 on 6 matching bases. The V end lost 3 bases, the J end lost 4 bases, and 13 bases lay between the germline ends. The CDR3 is 14 residues long. From germline, CDR1 is MNHEY and CDR2 SMNVEV (reference sequence). The CDR3 protein is CASSFVGQGYEQYF. The CDR3 DNA is TGTGCCAGCAGTTTTGTGGGACAAGGGTACGAGCAGTACTTC.

This chain joins TRBV6-6 and TRBJ2-6, with a possible D match to TRBD1 (6 bases). Germline-derived CDR1 and CDR2 are MNHNY and SVGAGI (reference sequence). This CDR3 comprises 16 residues. Trimming took 5 bases from V and 0 from J, leaving 11 bases between them. The CDR3 region is CASSRADSSGANVLTF. In nucleotides, the CDR3 is TGTGCCAGCAGTCGAGCGGACAGCTCTGGGGCCAACGTCCTGACTTTC.

The chain carries TRBV4-1 and TRBJ2-2; tentatively, D is TRBD1 (6 bases). The germline CDR1 and CDR2 sequences are MGHRA and YSYEKL. This CDR3 spans 15 amino acids. The ends were cut back, 1 base at V and 3 bases at J, with 9 bases in the middle. CDR3 amino acids: CASSQVKGDTGELFF. CDR3 nucleotide sequence: TGCGCCAGCAGCCAAGTTAAGGGGGACACCGGGGAGCTGTTTTTT.

This chain uses TRBV6-6 with TRBJ2-7; possibly TRBD2 for D (5 bases). CDR1 and CDR2 (germline): MNHNY, SVGAGI (reference sequence). V was shortened by 10 bases and J by 2 bases, with 15 bases between the two germline ends. The CDR3 loop spans 13 amino acids. The CDR3 region has the DNA TGTGCCACCTCTGGTGGGAGCCCCTACGAGCAGTACTTC. It specifies CATSGGSPYEQYF.

The chain employs TRBV28 and TRBJ2-7; 8 nucleotides agree with TRBD2. Germline V gene data show CDR1 as MDHEN and CDR2 as SYDVKM. V gave up 8 bases and J gave up 3 bases; unmatched junction bases: 12. The CDR3 runs to 15 residues. CDR3 region: CASFSPGGVVYEQYF. The CDR3 coding sequence is TGTGCCAGCTTCTCCCCCGGGGGGGTTGTCTACGAGCAGTACTTC.

The chain couples TRBV29-1 to TRBJ1-3; D gene unclear. The CDR3 runs to 13 residues. The V gene's germline CDR1 is SQVTM and CDR2 ANQGSEA. Trimming stripped 1 base from V and 2 bases from J, with 6 bases between. In DNA, the CDR3 is TGCAGCGTTGAAGTGGCAGCTGGAAACACCATATATTTT. It codes for CSVEVAAGNTIYF.

This clone was detected only once. CDR3 nucleotide sequence: TGTGCCAGCACCGGACAGTTGAACACTGAAGCTTTCTTT. Encoded protein: CASTGQLNTEAFF. This chain uses TRBV6-5 with TRBJ1-1, with D tentatively TRBD1 (6 bases). Between the trimmed V and J ends, which lost 7 bases and 0 bases, there was a span of 9 bases. CDR3 length equals 13 residues. Germline assignment: CDR1 MNHEY and CDR2 SVGAGI.